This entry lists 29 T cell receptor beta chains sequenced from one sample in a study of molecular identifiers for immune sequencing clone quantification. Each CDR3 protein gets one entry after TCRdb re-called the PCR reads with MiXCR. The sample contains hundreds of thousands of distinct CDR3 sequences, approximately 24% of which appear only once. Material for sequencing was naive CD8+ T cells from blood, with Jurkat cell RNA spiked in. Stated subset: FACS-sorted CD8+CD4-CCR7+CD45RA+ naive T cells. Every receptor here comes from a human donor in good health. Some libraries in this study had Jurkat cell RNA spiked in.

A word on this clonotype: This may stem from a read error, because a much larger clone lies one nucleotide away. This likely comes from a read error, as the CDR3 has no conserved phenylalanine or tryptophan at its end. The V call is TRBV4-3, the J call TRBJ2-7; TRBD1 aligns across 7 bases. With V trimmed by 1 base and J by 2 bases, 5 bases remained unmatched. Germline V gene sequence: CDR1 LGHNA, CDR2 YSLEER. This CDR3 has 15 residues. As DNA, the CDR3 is TGCGCCAGCAGCCAAGGTACCGGGACAGCCTACGAGCAGTACATC. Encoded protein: CASSQGTGTAYEQYI.

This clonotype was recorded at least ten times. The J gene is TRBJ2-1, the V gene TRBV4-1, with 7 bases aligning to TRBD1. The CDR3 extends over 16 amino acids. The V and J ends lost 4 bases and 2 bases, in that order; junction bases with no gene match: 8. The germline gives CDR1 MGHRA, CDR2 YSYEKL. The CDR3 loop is CASSRATGLAYNEQFF. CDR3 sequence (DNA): TGCGCCAGCAGCCGAGCGACAGGGCTAGCCTACAATGAGCAGTTCTTC.

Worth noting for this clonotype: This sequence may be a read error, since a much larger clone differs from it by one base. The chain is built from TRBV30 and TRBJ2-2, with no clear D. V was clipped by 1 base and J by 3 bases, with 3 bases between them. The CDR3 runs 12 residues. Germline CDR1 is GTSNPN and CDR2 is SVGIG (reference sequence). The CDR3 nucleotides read TGTGCCTGGAGTGCGGACACCGGGGAGCTGTTTTTT. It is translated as CAWSADTGELFF. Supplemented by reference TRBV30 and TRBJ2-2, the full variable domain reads SQTIHQWPATLVQPVGSPLSLECTVEGTSNPNLYWYRQAAGRGLQLLFYSVGIGQISSEVPQNLSASRPQDRQFILSSKKLLLSDSGFYLCAWSADTGELFFGEGSRLTVL.

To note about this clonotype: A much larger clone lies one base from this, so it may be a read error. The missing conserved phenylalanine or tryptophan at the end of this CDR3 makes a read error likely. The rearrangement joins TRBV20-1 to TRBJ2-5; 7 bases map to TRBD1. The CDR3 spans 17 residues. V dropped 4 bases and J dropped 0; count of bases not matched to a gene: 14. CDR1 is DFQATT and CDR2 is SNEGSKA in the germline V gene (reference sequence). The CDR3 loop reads CSANKRPGQLYQETQYS. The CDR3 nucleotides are TGCAGTGCTAACAAACGACCGGGACAGTTGTACCAAGAGACCCAGTACTCC.

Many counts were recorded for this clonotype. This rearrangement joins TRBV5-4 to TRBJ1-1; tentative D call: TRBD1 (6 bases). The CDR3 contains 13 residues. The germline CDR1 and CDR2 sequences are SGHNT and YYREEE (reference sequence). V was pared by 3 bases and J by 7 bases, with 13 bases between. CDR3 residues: CASSWGAHDEAFF. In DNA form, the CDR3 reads TGTGCCAGCAGCTGGGGGGCGCACGATGAAGCTTTCTTT.

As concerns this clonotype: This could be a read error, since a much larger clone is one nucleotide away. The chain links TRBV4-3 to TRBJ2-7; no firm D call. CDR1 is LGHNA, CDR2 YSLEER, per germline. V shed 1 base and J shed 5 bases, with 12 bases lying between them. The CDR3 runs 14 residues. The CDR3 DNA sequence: TGCGCCAGCAGCCAAGTGCTAGGGCCCCACGAGCAGTACTTC. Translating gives CASSQVLGPHEQYF.

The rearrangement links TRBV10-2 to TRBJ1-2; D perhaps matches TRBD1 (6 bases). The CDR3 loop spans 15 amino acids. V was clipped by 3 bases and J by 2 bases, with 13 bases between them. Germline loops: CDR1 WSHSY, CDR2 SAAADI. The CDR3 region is CASSDDPGTNYGYTF. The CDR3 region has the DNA TGCGCCAGCAGTGATGATCCGGGGACAAACTATGGCTACACCTTC.

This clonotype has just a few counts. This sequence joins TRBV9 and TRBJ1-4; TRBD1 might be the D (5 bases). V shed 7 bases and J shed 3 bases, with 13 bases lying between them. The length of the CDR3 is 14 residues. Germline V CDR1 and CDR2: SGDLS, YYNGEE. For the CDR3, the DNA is TGTGCCAGCTGTGCGGGGGAGTCTAATGAAAAACTGTTTTTT. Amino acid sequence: CASCAGESNEKLFF.

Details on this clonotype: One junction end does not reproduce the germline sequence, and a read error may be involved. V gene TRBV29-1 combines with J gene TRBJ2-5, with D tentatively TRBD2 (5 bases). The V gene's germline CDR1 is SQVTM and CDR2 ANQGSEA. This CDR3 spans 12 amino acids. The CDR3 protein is CGVDEGIETQCF. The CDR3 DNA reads TGCGGCGTTGATGAGGGTATCGAGACCCAGTGCTTC.

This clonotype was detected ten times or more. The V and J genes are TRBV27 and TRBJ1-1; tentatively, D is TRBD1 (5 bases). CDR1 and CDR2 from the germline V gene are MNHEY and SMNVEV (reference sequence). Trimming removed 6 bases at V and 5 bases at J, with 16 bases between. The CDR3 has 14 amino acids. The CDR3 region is CASRGAEGWTEAFF. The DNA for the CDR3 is TGTGCCAGCAGAGGGGCAGAGGGGTGGACTGAAGCTTTCTTT.

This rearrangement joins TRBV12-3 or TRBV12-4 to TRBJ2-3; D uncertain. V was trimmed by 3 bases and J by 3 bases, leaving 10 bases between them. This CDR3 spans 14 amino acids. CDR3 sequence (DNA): TGTGCCAGCAGTTTTGATGGGAAGACAGATACGCAGTATTTT. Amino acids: CASSFDGKTDTQYF.

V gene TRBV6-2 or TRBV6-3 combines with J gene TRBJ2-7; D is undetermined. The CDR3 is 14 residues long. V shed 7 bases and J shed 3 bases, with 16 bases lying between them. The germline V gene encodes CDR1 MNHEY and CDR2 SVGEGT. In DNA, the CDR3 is TGTGCCAGCACCCAAGCCCCCCTTAACTACGAGCAGTACTTC. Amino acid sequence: CASTQAPLNYEQYF.

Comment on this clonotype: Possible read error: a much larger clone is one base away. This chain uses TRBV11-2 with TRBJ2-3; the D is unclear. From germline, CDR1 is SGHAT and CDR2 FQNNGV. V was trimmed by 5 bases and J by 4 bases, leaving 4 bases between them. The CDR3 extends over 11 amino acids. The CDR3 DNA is TGTGCCAGCAGCGGCCCAGATACGCAGTATTTT. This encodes CASSGPDTQYF.

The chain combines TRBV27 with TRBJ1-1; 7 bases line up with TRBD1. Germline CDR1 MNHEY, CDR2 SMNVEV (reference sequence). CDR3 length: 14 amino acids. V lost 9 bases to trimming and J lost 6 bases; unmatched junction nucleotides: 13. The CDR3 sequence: CASNLARGAAEAFF. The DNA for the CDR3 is TGTGCCAGTAACCTTGCCAGGGGGGCAGCTGAAGCTTTCTTT.

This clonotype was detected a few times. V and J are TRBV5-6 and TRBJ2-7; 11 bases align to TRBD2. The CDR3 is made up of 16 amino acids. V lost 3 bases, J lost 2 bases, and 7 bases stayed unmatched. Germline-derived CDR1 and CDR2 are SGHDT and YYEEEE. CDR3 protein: CASSSMTSGTTYEQYF. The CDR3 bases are TGTGCCAGCAGCTCCATGACTAGCGGGACTACCTACGAGCAGTACTTC.

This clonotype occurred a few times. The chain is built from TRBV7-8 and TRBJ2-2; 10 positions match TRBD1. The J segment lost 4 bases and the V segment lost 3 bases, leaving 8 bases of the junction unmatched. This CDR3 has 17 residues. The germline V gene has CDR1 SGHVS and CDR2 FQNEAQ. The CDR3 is CASSFRGTGVGTGELFF. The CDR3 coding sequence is TGTGCCAGCAGCTTCAGGGGGACAGGGGTAGGCACCGGGGAGCTGTTTTTT.

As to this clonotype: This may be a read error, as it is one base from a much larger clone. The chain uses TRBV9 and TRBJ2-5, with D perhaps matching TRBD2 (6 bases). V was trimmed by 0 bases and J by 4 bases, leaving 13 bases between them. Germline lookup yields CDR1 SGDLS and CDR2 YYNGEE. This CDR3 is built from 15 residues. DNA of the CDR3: TGTGCCAGCAGCGTAGGAACGGGAGAACCAGAGACCCAGTACTTC. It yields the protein CASSVGTGEPETQYF.

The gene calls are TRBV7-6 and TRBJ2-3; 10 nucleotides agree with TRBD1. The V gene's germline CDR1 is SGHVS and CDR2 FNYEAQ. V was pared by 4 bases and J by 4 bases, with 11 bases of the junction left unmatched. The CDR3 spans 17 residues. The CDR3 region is CASSYSGQGWVADTQYF. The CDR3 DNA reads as TGTGCCAGCAGCTACTCGGGACAGGGGTGGGTTGCAGATACGCAGTATTTT. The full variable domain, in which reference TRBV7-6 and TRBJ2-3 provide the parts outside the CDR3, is GAGVSQSPRYKVTKRGQDVALRCDPISGHVSLYWYRQALGQGPEFLTYFNYEAQQDKSGLPNDRFSAERPEGSISTLTIQRTEQRDSAMYRCASSYSGQGWVADTQYFGPGTRLTVL.

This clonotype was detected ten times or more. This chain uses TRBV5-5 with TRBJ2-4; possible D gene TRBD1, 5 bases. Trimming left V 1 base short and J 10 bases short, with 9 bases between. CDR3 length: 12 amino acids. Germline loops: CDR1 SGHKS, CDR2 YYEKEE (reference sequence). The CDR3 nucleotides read TGTGCCAGCAGCTTGCAGGGAAGGATTCAGTACTTC. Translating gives CASSLQGRIQYF.

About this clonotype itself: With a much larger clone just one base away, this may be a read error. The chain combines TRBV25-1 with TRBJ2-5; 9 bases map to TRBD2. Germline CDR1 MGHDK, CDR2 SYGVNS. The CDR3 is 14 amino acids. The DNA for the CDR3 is TGTGCCAGTTCATCCTCAGCGGGAGGAGAGAGCCAGTACTTC. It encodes CASSSSAGGESQYF.

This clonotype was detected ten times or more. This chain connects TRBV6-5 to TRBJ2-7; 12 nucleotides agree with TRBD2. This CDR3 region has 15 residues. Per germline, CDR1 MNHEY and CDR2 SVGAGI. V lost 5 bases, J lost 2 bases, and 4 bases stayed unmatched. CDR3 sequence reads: CASSPLAGGTYEQYF. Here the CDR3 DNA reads TGTGCCAGCAGTCCTCTAGCGGGGGGGACCTACGAGCAGTACTTC.

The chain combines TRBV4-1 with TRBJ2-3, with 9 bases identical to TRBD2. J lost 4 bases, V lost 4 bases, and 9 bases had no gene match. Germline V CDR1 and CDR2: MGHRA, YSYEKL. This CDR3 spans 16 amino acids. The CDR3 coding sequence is TGCGCCAGCAGCCCCCCGGGACTAGCTTTTTCAGATACGCAGTATTTT. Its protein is CASSPPGLAFSDTQYF.

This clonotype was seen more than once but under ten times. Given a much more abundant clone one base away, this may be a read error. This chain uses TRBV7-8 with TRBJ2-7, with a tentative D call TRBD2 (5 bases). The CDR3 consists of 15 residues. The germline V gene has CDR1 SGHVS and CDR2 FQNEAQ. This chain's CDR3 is CASSSTQSGEYERYF. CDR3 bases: TGTGCCAGCAGCTCGACGCAATCCGGGGAATACGAGCGGTACTTC.

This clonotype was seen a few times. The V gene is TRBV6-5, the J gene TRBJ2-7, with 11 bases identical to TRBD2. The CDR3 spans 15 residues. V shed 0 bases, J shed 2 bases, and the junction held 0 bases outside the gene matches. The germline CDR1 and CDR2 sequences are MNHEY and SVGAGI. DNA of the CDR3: TGTGCCAGCAGTTACTCGACTAGCGGGACCTACGAGCAGTACTTC. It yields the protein CASSYSTSGTYEQYF.

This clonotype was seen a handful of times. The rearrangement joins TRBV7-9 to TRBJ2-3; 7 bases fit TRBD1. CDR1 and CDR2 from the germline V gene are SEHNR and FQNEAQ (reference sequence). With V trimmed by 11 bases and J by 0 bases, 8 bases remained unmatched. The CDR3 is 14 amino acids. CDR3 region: CAAGTAASTDTQYF. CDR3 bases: TGTGCCGCCGGGACAGCGGCTAGCACAGATACGCAGTATTTT.

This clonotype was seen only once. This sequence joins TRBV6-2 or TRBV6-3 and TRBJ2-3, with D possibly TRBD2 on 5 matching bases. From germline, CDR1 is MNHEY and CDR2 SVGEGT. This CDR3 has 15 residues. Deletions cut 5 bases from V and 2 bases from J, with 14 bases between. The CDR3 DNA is TGTGCCAGCAGTCAGGAGGACCAATACACAGATACGCAGTATTTT. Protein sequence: CASSQEDQYTDTQYF.

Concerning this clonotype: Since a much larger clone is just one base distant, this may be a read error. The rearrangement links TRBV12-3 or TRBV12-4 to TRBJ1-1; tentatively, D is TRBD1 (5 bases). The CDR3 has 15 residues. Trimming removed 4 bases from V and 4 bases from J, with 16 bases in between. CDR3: CASSSGTRGSTEAFF. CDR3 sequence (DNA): TGTGCCAGCAGTTCAGGCACCCGGGGGTCCACTGAAGCTTTCTTT.

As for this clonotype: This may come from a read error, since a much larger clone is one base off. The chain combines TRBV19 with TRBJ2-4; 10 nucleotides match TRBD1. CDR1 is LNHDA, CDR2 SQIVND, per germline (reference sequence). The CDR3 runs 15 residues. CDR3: CAGSIGDRGSNIQYF. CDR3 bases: TGTGCCGGTAGTATAGGGGACAGGGGATCCAACATTCAGTACTTC.

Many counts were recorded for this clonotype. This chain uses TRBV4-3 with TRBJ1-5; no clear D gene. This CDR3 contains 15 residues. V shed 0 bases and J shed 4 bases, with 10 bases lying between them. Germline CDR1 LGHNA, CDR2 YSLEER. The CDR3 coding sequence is TGCGCCAGCAGCCAAGATAGGTACGCTAATCAGCCCCAGCATTTT. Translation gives CASSQDRYANQPQHF.